These 24 T cell receptor beta chains came from one sample sequenced in a study of a mutant IDH1 vaccine in newly diagnosed glioma. The data were produced by immunoSEQ multiplex PCR, yet TCRdb's version contains in-frame clones alone and is incomplete. The sample carries about 60,000 clones, about 80% recorded once. Time point reported: week 11, during vaccination. What each vaccine dose contained was 300 ug of mutant IDH1 20-mer peptide, accompanied by topical imiquimod. Antigens for these TCRs are unknown. The starting material was PBMCs, obtained from a glioma patient whose treatment included an IDH1 peptide vaccine. The receptors were sampled from a man aged 25 to 45 with glioma.

This chain uses TRBV4-3 with TRBJ2-7; D may be TRBD1 or TRBD2 (6 bases each). Between the trimmed V and J ends, which lost 0 bases and 6 bases, there was a span of 12 bases. CDR1 and CDR2 from the germline V gene are LGHNA and YSLEER. The CDR3 is 14 amino acids. The CDR3 coding sequence is TGCGCCAGCAGCCAAGATCTATGGGGGGCCGAGCAGTACTTC. This gives the protein CASSQDLWGAEQYF.

V usage is TRBV7-9 and J usage is TRBJ1-3; no definite D call. The germline V gene has CDR1 SEHNR and CDR2 FQNEAQ (reference sequence). The CDR3 is 16 residues long. With 5 bases removed from V and 0 bases from J, the gap between germline ends came to 14 bases. The CDR3 sequence: CASSRKGQASGNTIYF. CDR3 nucleotides: TGTGCCAGCAGCAGAAAGGGTCAGGCCTCTGGAAACACCATATATTTT.

The J gene is TRBJ2-1, the V gene TRBV9; D may be TRBD1 (6 bases). The CDR3 has 17 amino acids. The ends were cut back, 0 bases at V and 5 bases at J, with 18 bases in the middle. The V gene's germline CDR1 is SGDLS and CDR2 YYNGEE. CDR3 sequence (DNA): TGTGCCAGCAGCGTAGAAGTAAGGGGGAGTAGCCACAATGAGCAGTTCTTC. The encoded protein is CASSVEVRGSSHNEQFF.

V is TRBV7-9 and J is TRBJ2-7, with TRBD1 as a possible D gene (6 bases). Trimming left V 5 bases short and J 3 bases short, with 20 bases between. Germline assignment: CDR1 SEHNR and CDR2 FQNEAQ (reference sequence). This CDR3 region has 16 residues. This chain's CDR3 is CASSPPPGTFNYEQYF. DNA of the CDR3: TGTGCCAGCAGCCCACCCCCCGGGACATTTAACTACGAGCAGTACTTC.

This clone is a singleton in its sample. V is TRBV5-1 and J is TRBJ2-5; 7 bases map to TRBD2. Germline lookup yields CDR1 SGHRS and CDR2 YFSETQ. The CDR3 extends over 15 amino acids. V was pared by 3 bases and J by 0 bases, with 5 bases of the junction left unmatched. CDR3 DNA sequence: TGCGCCAGCAGCTCCATGAGCGGGGACCAAGAGACCCAGTACTTC. Translated: CASSSMSGDQETQYF. The variable domain in full, with the rest retrieved from reference TRBV5-1 and TRBJ2-5, is KAGVTQTPRYLIKTRGQQVTLSCSPISGHRSVSWYQQTPGQGLQFLFEYFSETQRNKGNFPGRFSGRQFSNSRSEMNVSTLELGDSALYLCASSSMSGDQETQYFGPGTRLLVL.

The J gene is TRBJ1-4, the V gene TRBV7-6; D gene uncertain. Germline-derived CDR1 and CDR2 are SGHVS and FNYEAQ. The V and J ends lost 1 base and 1 base respectively, with 1 base between them. This CDR3 is 13 amino acids long. DNA for the CDR3: TGTGCCAGCAGCTTAGGAACTAATGAAAAACTGTTTTTT. Translating gives CASSLGTNEKLFF.

This chain joins TRBV2 and TRBJ1-4; D gene uncertain. CDR1 and CDR2 from the germline V gene are SNHLY and FYNNEI. V lost 6 bases and J lost 5, with 22 bases in between. This CDR3 spans 17 amino acids. CDR3 coding DNA: TGTGCCAGCAGCCCCCCCAATCGCGGGGTTTTCAATGAAAAACTGTTTTTT. This translates into CASSPPNRGVFNEKLFF.

This clone was picked up a small number of times. V is TRBV7-8 and J is TRBJ1-1; no firm D call. The CDR3 totals 13 residues. Per germline, CDR1 SGHVS and CDR2 FQNEAQ. Trimming pared 1 base from V and 0 bases from J, leaving 3 bases between. The CDR3, as DNA: TGTGCCAGCAGCTTAGAGATGAACACTGAAGCTTTCTTT. Translating gives CASSLEMNTEAFF. The entire variable domain, with the rest obtained from reference TRBV7-8 and TRBJ1-1, is as follows: GAGVSQSPRYKVAKRGQDVALRCDPISGHVSLFWYQQALGQGPEFLTYFQNEAQLDKSGLPSDRFFAERPEGSVSTLKIQRTQQEDSAVYLCASSLEMNTEAFFGQGTRLTVV.

Comment on this clone: Other DNA sequences in the same sample also yield this CDR3. V usage is TRBV5-1 and J usage is TRBJ2-2; D remains ambiguous. From germline, CDR1 is SGHRS and CDR2 YFSETQ. The CDR3 runs 19 residues. The ends were cut back, 0 bases at V and 0 bases at J, with 18 bases in the middle. CDR3 nucleotides: TGCGCCAGCAGCTTGGAATTGGGCAGACCCCTGGCGAACACCGGGGAGCTGTTTTTT. It specifies CASSLELGRPLANTGELFF.

The genes are TRBV11-2 and TRBJ1-6; D is unclear. Germline CDR1 and CDR2: SGHAT and FQNNGV. Trimming removed 8 bases at V and 0 bases at J, with 8 bases between. CDR3 length: 14 amino acids. CDR3 residues: CASSGSSYNSPLHF. The CDR3 region has the DNA TGTGCCAGCTCGGGAAGCTCCTATAATTCACCCCTCCACTTT.

Comments on this clone: The junction does not match germline at one end; this may be a read error. The chain joins TRBV7-2 to TRBJ2-1; TRBD2 matches at 8 bases. The CDR3 length is 14 residues. Germline assignment: CDR1 SGHTA and CDR2 FQGNSA. CDR3 coding DNA: TGTGCCAGCAGTTTAGCGGGGATCTTCGATGAGCAGTTCTTC. This sequence encodes CASSLAGIFDEQFF.

The V and J genes are TRBV9 and TRBJ1-2; 10 positions agree with TRBD1. There are 16 residues in the CDR3. Trimming at V came to 3 bases and at J to 2 bases, leaving 7 bases not matched to a gene. Germline values: CDR1 SGDLS, CDR2 YYNGEE. The CDR3 sequence is CASSASGTGVNYGYTF. The CDR3 DNA reads TGTGCCAGCAGCGCCTCCGGGACAGGGGTAAACTATGGCTACACCTTC.

The rearrangement joins TRBV7-9 to TRBJ1-5, with D possibly being TRBD1 (6 bases). Germline V gene sequence: CDR1 SEHNR, CDR2 FQNEAQ (reference sequence). The CDR3 runs 13 residues. Trimming removed 5 bases at V and 8 bases at J, with 13 bases between. The DNA of the CDR3 is TGTGCCAGCAGCCCGGACAGCCTGGAGCCCCAGCATTTT. Amino acid sequence: CASSPDSLEPQHF.

V gene TRBV7-9 combines with J gene TRBJ1-1; 7 bases are a match to TRBD1. The CDR3 extends over 15 amino acids. V dropped 5 bases and J dropped 1; count of bases not matched to a gene: 7. Germline lookup yields CDR1 SEHNR and CDR2 FQNEAQ (reference sequence). CDR3 sequence: CASSLLQGENTEAFF. DNA of the CDR3: TGTGCCAGCAGCCTCCTTCAGGGGGAGAACACTGAAGCTTTCTTT.

The chain combines TRBV11-1 with TRBJ2-4; 7 nucleotides agree with TRBD2. With V trimmed by 4 bases and J by 8 bases, 8 bases remained unmatched. Germline V gene data show CDR1 as SGHAT and CDR2 as FQDESV (reference sequence). The CDR3 contains 14 residues. In nucleotides, the CDR3 is TGTGCCAGCAGCTCGACTAGCCCTTCTGACATTCAGTACTTC. Residues: CASSSTSPSDIQYF.

This rearrangement joins TRBV28 to TRBJ1-1; 8 bases are shared with TRBD1. This CDR3 contains 13 residues. Trimming cost V 3 bases and J 5 bases; bases outside gene matches: 2. The germline V gene encodes CDR1 MDHEN and CDR2 SYDVKM. In DNA form, the CDR3 reads TGTGCCAGCAGTTTGTACAGGGGGACTGAAGCTTTCTTT. Amino acid sequence: CASSLYRGTEAFF. Full variable domain (remainder filled in from reference TRBV28 and TRBJ1-1): DVKVTQSSRYLVKRTGEKVFLECVQDMDHENMFWYRQDPGLGLRLIYFSYDVKMKEKGDIPEGYSVSREKKERFSLILESASTNQTSMYLCASSLYRGTEAFFGQGTRLTVV.

This clone was picked up a small number of times. The chain employs TRBV19 and TRBJ1-5; unclear D gene. CDR1 LNHDA and CDR2 SQIVND come from the germline V gene (reference sequence). Trimming removed 5 bases at V and 5 bases at J, with 13 bases between. The CDR3 extends over 14 amino acids. The CDR3 nucleotides are TGTGCCAGTAGTTTCCCGGGCTCATATCAGCCCCAGCATTTT. Encoded protein: CASSFPGSYQPQHF.

The genes are TRBV2 and TRBJ2-1; maybe TRBD2 (7 bases). Trimming removed 6 bases from V and 9 bases from J, with 18 bases in between. This CDR3 comprises 14 residues. Germline lookup yields CDR1 SNHLY and CDR2 FYNNEI. The CDR3 nucleotides are TGTGCCAGCAGCCTGTCGAGGGGGGGAGGTGAGCAGTTCTTC. Protein sequence: CASSLSRGGGEQFF.

This rearrangement joins TRBV30 to TRBJ1-5, with D uncertain. CDR3 length equals 14 residues. Germline V CDR1 and CDR2: GTSNPN, SVGIG (reference sequence). The ends were cut back, 2 bases at V and 0 bases at J, with 8 bases in the middle. Here the CDR3 reads CAWSREYSNQPQHF. CDR3 in DNA: TGTGCCTGGAGTAGGGAATATAGCAATCAGCCCCAGCATTTT.

The rearrangement uses TRBV7-2 and TRBJ2-7; TRBD1 aligns across 8 bases. In germline, CDR1 is SGHTA, CDR2 FQGNSA. V dropped 3 bases and J dropped 5; count of bases not matched to a gene: 12. The CDR3 extends over 16 amino acids. The CDR3 bases are TGTGCCAGCAGCTTGGGGGCGGACAGGGTGGTTGACGAGCAGTACTTC. Translating it yields CASSLGADRVVDEQYF.

In regard to this clone: At one end the junction does not follow the germline gene, possibly because of a read error. This chain uses TRBV9 with TRBJ1-2; D unresolved. Germline assignment: CDR1 SGDLS and CDR2 YYNGEE. CDR3 size: 10 residues. This CDR3 reads CASSDQNTHF. CDR3 bases: TGTGCCAGCAGCGATCAGAACACCCACTTC.

The J gene is TRBJ2-2, the V gene TRBV5-1, with 11 bases identical to TRBD1. This CDR3 contains 17 residues. The junction had 11 bases not matched to a gene; V was cut back by 4 bases and J by 6 bases. Germline loops: CDR1 SGHRS, CDR2 YFSETQ. The CDR3 DNA is TGCGCCAGCAGCCTGAACCCGGGACAGGGGGTTCCCGGGGAGCTGTTTTTT. Translation gives CASSLNPGQGVPGELFF. Full variable domain (remainder filled in from reference TRBV5-1 and TRBJ2-2): KAGVTQTPRYLIKTRGQQVTLSCSPISGHRSVSWYQQTPGQGLQFLFEYFSETQRNKGNFPGRFSGRQFSNSRSEMNVSTLELGDSALYLCASSLNPGQGVPGELFFGEGSRLTVL.

The chain uses TRBV9 and TRBJ2-1; D could derive from TRBD1 or TRBD2 (5 bases each). With 3 bases removed from V and 7 bases from J, the gap between germline ends came to 14 bases. The CDR3 spans 14 residues. Germline CDR1 and CDR2: SGDLS and YYNGEE. CDR3 coding DNA: TGTGCCAGCAGCGCCGGGACCCTGCAAAATGAGCAGTTCTTC. The encoded protein is CASSAGTLQNEQFF. Combining the CDR3 with reference TRBV9 and TRBJ2-1 gives the whole variable domain DSGVTQTPKHLITATGQRVTLRCSPRSGDLSVYWYQQSLDQGLQFLIQYYNGEERAKGNILERFSAQQFPDLHSELNLSSLELGDSALYFCASSAGTLQNEQFFGPGTRLTVL.

The chain recombines TRBV30 with TRBJ2-7; the match to TRBD1 covers 8 bases. The junction had 16 bases not matched to a gene; V was cut back by 5 bases and J by 10 bases. This CDR3 has 14 amino acids. Per germline, CDR1 GTSNPN and CDR2 SVGIG (reference sequence). The CDR3 region has the DNA TGTGCCTGGGGAGGCCCCGGGACAGGACCGTCCCAGTACTTC. Translated, it gives CAWGGPGTGPSQYF.